Detailed here is one TCR beta chain. V lost 5 bases, J lost 4 bases, and 12 bases lay in between. The CDR3 runs 13 residues. Per germline, CDR1 SNHLY and CDR2 FYNNEI. The data were taken from a study of glioma-infiltrating T cells. The iRepertoire nested amplicon-rescue multiplex PCR amplified TCR alpha and beta CDR3s from RNA. TCRdb itself ran the multiplex PCR reads through MiXCR, one entry per CDR3 protein. Of about 190,000 distinct CDR3 sequences detected, over 25% appear once; the ten largest clones hold about 19%. The specimen was glioma tissue, nonneoplastic brain tissue, or PBMCs (not recorded which). This chain connects TRBV2 to TRBJ2-7; D is perhaps TRBD1 (5 bases). The origin of this receptor is a human donor with low-grade glioma or glioblastoma, undergoing nonglioma brain surgery, or in good health (not recorded which). CDR3 in amino acids: CASSSQGSYEQYF. CDR3 coding DNA: TGTGCCAGCAGTAGTCAGGGTAGTTACGAGCAGTACTTC.